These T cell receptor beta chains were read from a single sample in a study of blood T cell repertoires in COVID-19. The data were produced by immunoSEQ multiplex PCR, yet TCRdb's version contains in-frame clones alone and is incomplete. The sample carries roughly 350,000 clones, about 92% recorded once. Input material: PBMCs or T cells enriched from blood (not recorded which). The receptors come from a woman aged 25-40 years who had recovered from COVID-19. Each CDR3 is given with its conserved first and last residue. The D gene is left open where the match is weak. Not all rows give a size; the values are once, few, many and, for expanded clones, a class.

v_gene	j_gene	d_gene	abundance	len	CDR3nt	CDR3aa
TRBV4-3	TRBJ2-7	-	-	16	TGCGCCAGCAGCCAAGGCTCGGCAGGGTTTTCCTACGAGCAGTACTTC	CASSQGSAGFSYEQYF
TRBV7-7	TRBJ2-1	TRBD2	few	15	TGTGCTAGCAGCTTAGTAAGGACTAGCGCATCTGAGCAGTTCTTC	CASSLVRTSASEQFF
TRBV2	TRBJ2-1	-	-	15	TGTGCCAGCAGCGAGGAGGGATCCTATCACAATGAGCAGTTCTTC	CASSEEGSYHNEQFF
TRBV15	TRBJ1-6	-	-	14	TGTGCCACCAGCGGTAGCTCCTATAATTCACCCCTCCACTTT	CATSGSSYNSPLHF
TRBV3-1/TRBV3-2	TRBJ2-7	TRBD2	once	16	TGTGCCAGCAGCCCGTTTAGCGGGAGTTTTATCTACGAGCAGTACTTC	CASSPFSGSFIYEQYF
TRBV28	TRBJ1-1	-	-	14	TGTGCCAGCAGTTCCCCGGGCCGAGGGACTGAAGCTTTCTTT	CASSSPGRGTEAFF
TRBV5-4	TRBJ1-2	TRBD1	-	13	TGTGCCAGCAGCCGGACAGGGGGAAGTGGCTACACCTTC	CASSRTGGSGYTF
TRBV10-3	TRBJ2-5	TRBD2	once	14	TGTGCCATCAGCCAAGCGGGAGGTGGGGAGACCCAGTACTTC	CAISQAGGGETQYF
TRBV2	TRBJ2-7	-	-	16	TGTGCCAGCAGTGAGCTCGTGGCCGGGATGAGCTACGAGCAGTACTTC	CASSELVAGMSYEQYF
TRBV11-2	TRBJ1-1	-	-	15	TGTGCCAGCACCCCATCGACAGGCCTGAACACTGAAGCTTTCTTT	CASTPSTGLNTEAFF
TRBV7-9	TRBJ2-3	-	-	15	TGTGCCAGCAGCTACGGACAGTACGACACAGATACGCAGTATTTT	CASSYGQYDTDTQYF
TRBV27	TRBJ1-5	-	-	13	TGTGCCAGCAGTTTGTGGGGAGATCAGCCCCAGCATTTT	CASSLWGDQPQHF
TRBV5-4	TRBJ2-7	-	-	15	TGTGCCAGCAGCTTGGCACAGGGTTGGTCCTACGAGCAGTACTTC	CASSLAQGWSYEQYF